The TCR beta chain under discussion was sequenced for a study of shared clonotypes between healthy human individuals. Background on the study: A couple of female and a few male donors aged 18 to 49 were enrolled.

Methods used by the authors: With immunoSEQ giving junction-only sequences and no quality scores, filtering differed. Sequenced by immunoSEQ multiplex PCR; TCRdb stores in-frame clones only, minus some. V and J calls and clone size are copied from that table; D and trimming were computed from the DNA. This table has 600,000 to 750,000 clones, roughly 91% appearing once. Input material: memory CD8+ T cells from PBMCs. Subset indicated: CD45RO+ cells pooled with CCR7-negative TemRA cells. The clonotype was recovered from a young man in good health. Some clones in this sample may be carry-over from other donors' samples.

CDR3 amino acids: CASSLVAPRGLSGANVLTF. The CDR3 nucleotides are TGTGCCAGCAGCTTAGTCGCGCCCAGGGGACTCTCTGGGGCCAACGTCCTGACTTTC. This sequence joins TRBV7-9 and TRBJ2-6; D is perhaps TRBD1 or TRBD2 (6 bases each). V was clipped by 1 base and J by 0 bases, with 16 bases between them. The CDR3 covers 19 residues. CDR1 and CDR2 from the germline V gene are SEHNR and FQNEAQ (reference sequence).